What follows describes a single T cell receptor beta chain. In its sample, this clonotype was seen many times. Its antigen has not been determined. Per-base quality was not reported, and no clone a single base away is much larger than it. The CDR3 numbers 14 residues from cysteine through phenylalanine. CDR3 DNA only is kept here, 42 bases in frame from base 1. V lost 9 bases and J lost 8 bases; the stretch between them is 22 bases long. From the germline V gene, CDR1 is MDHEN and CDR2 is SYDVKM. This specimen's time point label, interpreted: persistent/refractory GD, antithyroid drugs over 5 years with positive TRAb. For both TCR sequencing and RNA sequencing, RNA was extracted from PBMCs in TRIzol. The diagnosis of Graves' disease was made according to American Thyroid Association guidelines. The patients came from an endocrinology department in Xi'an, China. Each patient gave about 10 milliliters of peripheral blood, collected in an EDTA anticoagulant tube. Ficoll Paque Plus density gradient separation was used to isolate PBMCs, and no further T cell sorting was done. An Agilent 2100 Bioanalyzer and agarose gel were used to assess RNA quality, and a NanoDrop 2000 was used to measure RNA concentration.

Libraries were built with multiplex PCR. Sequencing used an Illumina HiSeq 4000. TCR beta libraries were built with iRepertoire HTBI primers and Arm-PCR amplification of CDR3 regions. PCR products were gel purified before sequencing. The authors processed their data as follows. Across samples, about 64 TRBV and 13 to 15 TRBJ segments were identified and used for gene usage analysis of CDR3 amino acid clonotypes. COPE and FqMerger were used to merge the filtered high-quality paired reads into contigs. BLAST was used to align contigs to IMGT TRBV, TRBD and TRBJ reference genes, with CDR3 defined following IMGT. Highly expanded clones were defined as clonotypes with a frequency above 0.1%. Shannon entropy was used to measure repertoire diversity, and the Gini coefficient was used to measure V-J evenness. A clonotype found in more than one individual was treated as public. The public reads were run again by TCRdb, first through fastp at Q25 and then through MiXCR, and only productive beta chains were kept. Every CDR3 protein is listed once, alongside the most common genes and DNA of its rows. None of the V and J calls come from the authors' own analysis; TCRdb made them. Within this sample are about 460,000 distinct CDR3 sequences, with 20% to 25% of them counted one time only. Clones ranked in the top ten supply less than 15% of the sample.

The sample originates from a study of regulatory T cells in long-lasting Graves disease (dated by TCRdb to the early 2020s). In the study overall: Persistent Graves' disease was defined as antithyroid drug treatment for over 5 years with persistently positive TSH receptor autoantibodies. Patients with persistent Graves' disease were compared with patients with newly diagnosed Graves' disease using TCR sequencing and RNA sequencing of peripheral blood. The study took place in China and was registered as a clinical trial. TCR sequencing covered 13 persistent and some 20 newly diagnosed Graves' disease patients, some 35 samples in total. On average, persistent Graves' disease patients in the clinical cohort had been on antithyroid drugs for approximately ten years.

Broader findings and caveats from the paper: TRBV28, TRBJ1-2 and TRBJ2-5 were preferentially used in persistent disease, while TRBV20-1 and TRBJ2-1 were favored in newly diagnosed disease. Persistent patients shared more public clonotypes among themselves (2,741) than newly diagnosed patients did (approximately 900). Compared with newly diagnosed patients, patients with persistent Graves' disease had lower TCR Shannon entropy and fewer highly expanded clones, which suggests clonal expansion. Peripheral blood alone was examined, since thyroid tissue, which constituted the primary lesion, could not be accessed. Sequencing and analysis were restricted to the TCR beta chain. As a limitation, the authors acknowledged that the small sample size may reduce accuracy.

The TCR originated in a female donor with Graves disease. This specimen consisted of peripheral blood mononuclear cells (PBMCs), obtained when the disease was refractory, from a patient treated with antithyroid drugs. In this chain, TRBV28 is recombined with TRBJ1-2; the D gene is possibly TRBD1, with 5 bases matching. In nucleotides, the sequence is TGTGCCAGGTCAAGGGGTTCTCGCCTGGGGGGCTACACCTTC. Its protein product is CARSRGSRLGGYTF.